This T cell receptor beta chain was identified during a study of Ad26.COV2.S vaccination and SARS-CoV-2 variants. Study overall: By the intramuscular route, Ad26.COV2.S was given once, or twice 56 days apart. Whole-study findings and limits: Estimates derived from TCR breadth and depth analyses may have underestimated total T cell responses.

For this clone: What it binds is unknown.

Treatment: about 20 received Ad26.COV2.S at low or high dose, single or two shots; about 5 received placebo; per-sample allocation not given. Repertoires come from day 63 after the first vaccine or placebo injection. Germline CDR1 reads SGHTS; CDR2 reads YDEGEE. The germline V and J ends were trimmed by 4 bases and 7 bases, with 18 bases remaining between them. The CDR3 sequence is 15 residues long. Sequencing used immunoSEQ multiplex PCR; TCRdb keeps in-frame clones, though not all of them. Among about 350,000 clones listed, 75% to 90% were seen once. The receptor's source is a person between 18 and 65 years old who received the Ad26.COV2.S COVID-19 vaccine or a placebo. The input for sequencing was peripheral blood, taken in a trial of Ad26.COV2.S vaccine versus placebo. The chain is built from TRBV5-8 and TRBJ2-1, with a weak D call TRBD2 (5 bases). CDR3 nucleotide sequence: TGTGCCAGCAGCCGAGGGCAGGATCCTGGAAATGAGCAGTTCTTC. The encoded protein is CASSRGQDPGNEQFF. The whole variable domain, filled in from reference TRBV5-8 and TRBJ2-1, reads EAGVTQSPTHLIKTRGQQATLRCSPISGHTSVYWYQQALGLGLQFLLWYDEGEERNRGNFPPRFSGRQFPNYSSELNVNALELEDSALYLCASSRGQDPGNEQFFGPGTRLTVL.